A single sample gave rise to the 26 T cell receptor beta chains below, sequenced in a study of blood T cells in healthy people across ages (dated by TCRdb to between 2014 and 2017). Library method: 5' RACE. Data came from an Illumina HiSeq 2500. The second PCR ran for roughly 7 to 11 cycles and used a J-beta primer mix along with a sample-barcoded 5' primer. TCRdb reanalyzed the raw reads on its own, using fastp at Q25 for trimming and MiXCR for clone calling, and kept in-frame beta chains. For every CDR3 protein sequence, its rows merge into one entry that carries the most common genes and DNA. For this sample the table gives about 1.8 million distinct CDR3 sequences, of which about 50% were detected only once. The ten largest clonotypes hold 2.1% of the sample. The sample taken for sequencing was blood. The receptors come from a woman in her forties in good health.

This clonotype was detected only once. The rearrangement links TRBV3-1 to TRBJ1-1; D possibly corresponds to TRBD1 (5 bases). The germline gives CDR1 LGHDT, CDR2 YNNKEL (reference sequence). This CDR3 spans 13 amino acids. The V gene lost 2 bases and the J gene lost 7 bases, with 11 bases spanning the gap. The chain's CDR3 is CASSQWRGDEAFF. The DNA for the CDR3 is TGTGCCAGCAGCCAATGGAGAGGGGATGAAGCTTTCTTT.

This chain links TRBV15 with TRBJ1-5; D is unresolved. From germline, CDR1 is LNHNV and CDR2 YYDKDF (reference sequence). V lost 0 bases and J lost 9, with 15 bases in between. The CDR3 has 15 amino acids. The CDR3 nucleotides are TGTGCCACCAGCAGAGATGACCGGGAGGTATGGCCCCAGCATTTT. This encodes CATSRDDREVWPQHF. The variable domain in full, completed from reference TRBV15 and TRBJ1-5, reads DAMVIQNPRYQVTQFGKPVTLSCSQTLNHNVMYWYQQKSSQAPKLLFHYYDKDFNNEADTPDNFQSRRPNTSFCFLDIRSPGLGDTAMYLCATSRDDREVWPQHFGDGTRLSIL.

The count of this clonotype is one. The V call is TRBV20-1, the J call TRBJ1-5, with D possibly TRBD1 on 5 matching bases. The CDR3 spans 15 residues. Germline-derived CDR1 and CDR2 are DFQATT and SNEGSKA (reference sequence). Trimming shortened V by 1 base and J by 7 bases, and 17 bases separated the two germline ends. The CDR3: CSARGGEGGGQPQHF. CDR3 nucleotides: TGCAGTGCTAGAGGAGGGGAGGGTGGGGGGCAGCCCCAGCATTTT.

The chain carries TRBV7-2 and TRBJ1-2; TRBD1 might be the D (6 bases). The CDR3 is 15 residues long. V dropped 1 base and J dropped 6 bases, with 15 bases sitting between them. CDR1 SGHTA and CDR2 FQGNSA come from the germline V gene. CDR3 amino acids: CASSLGRQAGDGYTF. The DNA for the CDR3 is TGTGCCAGCAGCTTAGGACGACAGGCAGGAGATGGCTACACCTTC. The entire variable domain, with the rest obtained from reference TRBV7-2 and TRBJ1-2, is as follows: GAGVSQSPSNKVTEKGKDVELRCDPISGHTALYWYRQSLGQGLEFLIYFQGNSAPDKSGLPSDRFSAERTGGSVSTLTIQRTQQEDSAVYLCASSLGRQAGDGYTFGSGTRLTVV.

The gene calls are TRBV7-9 and TRBJ1-1, with a tentative D call TRBD1 (6 bases). The CDR3 has 16 residues. Trimming removed 4 bases from V and 2 bases from J, with 17 bases in between. Germline V gene data show CDR1 as SEHNR and CDR2 as FQNEAQ (reference sequence). CDR3 in DNA: TGTGCCAGCAGCTCTCCGGGACACCGACTTAACACTGAAGCTTTCTTT. It is translated as CASSSPGHRLNTEAFF.

In its sample, this clonotype was seen a few times. This rearrangement joins TRBV10-3 to TRBJ1-2; D is undetermined. This CDR3 spans 16 amino acids. V gave up 3 bases and J gave up 2 bases, with 16 bases separating them. CDR1 ENHRY and CDR2 SYGVKD come from the germline V gene. CDR3 residues: CAISEGPGERNYGYTF. The CDR3 nucleotides are TGTGCCATCAGTGAAGGCCCAGGTGAGCGGAACTATGGCTACACCTTC.

This clonotype showed up just a few times. The CDR3 DNA reads as TGTGCCAGCAGTTTCAGGGGCCCCCAGACCCAGTACTTC. It translates to CASSFRGPQTQYF. The chain links TRBV28 to TRBJ2-7, with D possibly matching TRBD1 (6 bases). The DNA end is a closer match to TRBJ2-5, so the J assignment may be wrong. CDR1 and CDR2 from the germline V gene are MDHEN and SYDVKM. There are 13 residues in the CDR3.

The rearrangement uses TRBV28 and TRBJ2-7, with no clear D. The CDR3 consists of 15 residues. Trimming took off 2 bases at V and 3 bases at J, with 14 bases between the two ends. Germline CDR1 is MDHEN and CDR2 is SYDVKM. CDR3 sequence reads: CASSLSHGIIYEQYF. Here the CDR3 DNA reads TGTGCCAGCAGTTTAAGCCACGGCATTATCTACGAGCAGTACTTC.

As regards this clonotype: A read error may produce the germline difference seen at one junction end. The chain recombines TRBV12-3 or TRBV12-4 with TRBJ2-1, with D tentatively TRBD1 (5 bases). This CDR3 comprises 14 residues. CDR3 in DNA: TGTGCCAACAGTTTGGGGCAGGGATGGAATGAGCAGTTCTTC. It yields the protein CANSLGQGWNEQFF.

This chain connects TRBV28 to TRBJ2-3, with D possibly being TRBD2 (7 bases). The CDR3 loop spans 16 amino acids. The germline V gene has CDR1 MDHEN and CDR2 SYDVKM. V gave up 3 bases and J gave up 6 bases, with 19 bases separating them. CDR3 DNA sequence: TGTGCCAGCAGTTTCGACGCGGGGGACACTCATGATACGCAGTATTTT. This gives the protein CASSFDAGDTHDTQYF. Full variable domain (outside the CDR3, taken from reference TRBV28 and TRBJ2-3): DVKVTQSSRYLVKRTGEKVFLECVQDMDHENMFWYRQDPGLGLRLIYFSYDVKMKEKGDIPEGYSVSREKKERFSLILESASTNQTSMYLCASSFDAGDTHDTQYFGPGTRLTVL.

CDR3 protein: CASTTGPSSYEQYF. CDR3 DNA sequence: TGCGCCAGCACCACGGGGCCGAGCTCCTACGAGCAGTACTTC. The chain links TRBV5-1 to TRBJ2-7; tentatively, D is TRBD1 or TRBD2 (5 bases each). The germline CDR1 and CDR2 sequences are SGHRS and YFSETQ. The CDR3 is made up of 14 amino acids. Trimming stripped 6 bases from V and 0 bases from J, with 13 bases between.

The chain recombines TRBV5-1 with TRBJ2-1, with D maybe TRBD2 (7 bases). Germline lookup yields CDR1 SGHRS and CDR2 YFSETQ. The ends were cut back, 0 bases at V and 8 bases at J, with 18 bases in the middle. The CDR3 loop spans 16 amino acids. Here the CDR3 DNA reads TGCGCCAGCAGCTTGGATCCGGGGGGCCTAGGCTATGAGCAGTTCTTC. Amino acids: CASSLDPGGLGYEQFF.

The chain joins TRBV6-2 or TRBV6-3 to TRBJ2-4; 9 bases align to TRBD2. The germline CDR1 and CDR2 sequences are MNHEY and SVGEGT. The CDR3 totals 15 residues. After removal of 6 bases from V and 3 bases from J, the junction contained 6 bases not matched to a gene. CDR3 residues: CASSRPAGGKNIQYF. CDR3 in DNA: TGTGCCAGCAGCCGCCCAGCGGGAGGCAAAAACATTCAGTACTTC.

In its sample, this clonotype was seen once. The CDR3 DNA is TGTGCCAGCAGCCAGCTCGGGGGCCCGGATGAAAAACTGTTTTTT. The encoded protein is CASSQLGGPDEKLFF. The chain employs TRBV5-6 and TRBJ1-4; weak D call: TRBD1 (6 bases). V lost 4 bases and J 6 bases, leaving 16 bases between the germline ends. This CDR3 contains 15 residues. Germline V gene data show CDR1 as SGHDT and CDR2 as YYEEEE.

The chain combines TRBV6-5 with TRBJ1-1, with D possibly TRBD1 on 6 matching bases. The germline V gene has CDR1 MNHEY and CDR2 SVGAGI. The CDR3 loop spans 15 amino acids. V lost 2 bases, J lost 1 base, and 11 bases lay in between. Written as DNA, the CDR3 is TGTGCCAGCAGTTACAGTGCGACAGGGAACACTGAAGCTTTCTTT. As protein: CASSYSATGNTEAFF.

The gene calls are TRBV20-1 and TRBJ2-1, with TRBD2 identical over 9 bases. Germline V CDR1 and CDR2: DFQATT, SNEGSKA (reference sequence). There are 15 residues in the CDR3. V shed 5 bases and J 4 bases; nucleotides not matched to a gene: 9. The CDR3 sequence is CSAGASSGIYNEQFF. The CDR3, as DNA: TGCAGTGCTGGAGCGTCTAGCGGGATATACAATGAGCAGTTCTTC.

This clonotype turned up a few times. CDR3 sequence reads: CASSPDHGGGRTDTQYF. Written as DNA, the CDR3 is TGTGCCAGCAGCCCCGACCACGGGGGCGGGAGAACAGATACGCAGTATTTT. The V gene is TRBV7-2, the J gene TRBJ2-3; a weak D match, TRBD2 (7 bases). Germline V gene sequence: CDR1 SGHTA, CDR2 FQGNSA. Trimming cost V 5 bases and J 3 bases, with 21 bases left between them. CDR3 length equals 17 residues.

The chain uses TRBV6-5 and TRBJ2-7; D ambiguous. Trimming cost V 4 bases and J 7 bases, with 8 bases left between them. CDR1 and CDR2 from the germline V gene are MNHEY and SVGAGI. The CDR3 totals 11 residues. CDR3 sequence (DNA): TGTGCCAGCAGTTCAAACGGAGAGCAGTACTTC. Encoded protein: CASSSNGEQYF.

This clonotype was seen only a few times. This sequence joins TRBV20-1 and TRBJ2-3, with 12 bases aligning to TRBD2. V dropped 5 bases and J dropped 7; count of bases not matched to a gene: 7. CDR1 and CDR2 from the germline V gene are DFQATT and SNEGSKA (reference sequence). This CDR3 is built from 14 residues. In nucleotides, the CDR3 is TGCAGTGCTGGAAGGACTAGCGGGGTTTATACGCAGTATTTT. It codes for CSAGRTSGVYTQYF.

This clonotype has a handful of counts. J is TRBJ2-4 and V is TRBV7-3; 7 positions agree with TRBD1. This CDR3 region has 12 residues. Germline V gene data show CDR1 as SGHTA and CDR2 as FQGTGA. The J segment lost 8 bases and the V segment lost 5 bases, leaving 3 bases of the junction unmatched. The CDR3 is CASSETGDIQYF. CDR3 DNA: TGTGCCAGCAGCGAAACAGGGGACATTCAGTACTTC.

For this clonotype: A read error may account for a junction end that differs from germline. The chain recombines TRBV7-7 with TRBJ2-1; a possible D gene is TRBD1 (6 bases). Germline CDR1 reads SSHAT; CDR2 reads FNYEAQ (reference sequence). The CDR3 has 13 amino acids. The CDR3 loop is CASKRDTGNEQFF. CDR3 DNA: TGTGCTAGCAAACGGGACACGGGGAATGAGCAGTTCTTC. Full variable domain (missing parts from reference TRBV7-7 and TRBJ2-1): GAGVSQSPRYKVTKRGQDVTLRCDPISSHATLYWYQQALGQGPEFLTYFNYEAQPDKSGLPSDRFSAERPEGSISTLTIQRTEQRDSAMYRCASKRDTGNEQFFGPGTRLTVL.

This clonotype was observed at least ten times. V gene TRBV27 combines with J gene TRBJ1-2; 7 positions agree with TRBD1. Germline V gene data show CDR1 as MNHEY and CDR2 as SMNVEV (reference sequence). Trimming cost V 5 bases and J 6 bases; bases outside gene matches: 9. The CDR3 extends over 14 amino acids. As DNA, the CDR3 is TGTGCCAGCAGTCAGACAGGGTTTTCCGATGGCTACACCTTC. Protein: CASSQTGFSDGYTF.

Only one count was recorded for this clonotype. The junction departs from germline at one end; a sequencing error may be responsible. This chain joins TRBV4-3 and TRBJ2-1; a possible D gene is TRBD2 (6 bases). CDR1 is LGHNA, CDR2 YSLEER, per germline. This CDR3 region has 14 residues. The CDR3 region is CANSQGWGVDEQFF. The CDR3 region has the DNA TGCGCCAACAGCCAGGGTTGGGGGGTCGATGAGCAGTTCTTC.

This clonotype showed up just once. The chain has TRBV10-3 and TRBJ1-2, with TRBD1 as a possible D gene (6 bases). Germline CDR1 is ENHRY and CDR2 is SYGVKD. V lost 5 bases to trimming and J lost 4 bases, with 11 bases between them. The CDR3 length is 13 residues. The CDR3 reads CAISILDSYGYTF. Written as DNA, the CDR3 is TGTGCCATCAGTATACTGGACAGCTATGGCTACACCTTC.

The gene calls are TRBV12-3 or TRBV12-4 and TRBJ1-2; 12 bases fit TRBD1. J was trimmed by 8 bases and V by 3 bases; bases with no gene match: 7. The CDR3 length is 15 residues. The CDR3 spells CASSFQGTGGKGYTF. DNA of the CDR3: TGTGCCAGCAGTTTCCAGGGGACAGGGGGCAAGGGCTACACCTTC.

This clonotype was picked up a small number of times. The chain recombines TRBV6-2 or TRBV6-3 with TRBJ2-7, with a weak D call TRBD2 (5 bases). V gave up 0 bases and J gave up 2 bases, with 20 bases separating them. The CDR3 extends over 18 amino acids. Germline V gives CDR1 MNHEY, CDR2 SVGEGT. CDR3 in DNA: TGTGCCAGCAGTTACTCGAAGTTTGCTGGGAGTTTGCCCTACGAGCAGTACTTC. Amino acids: CASSYSKFAGSLPYEQYF.